These 19 T cell receptor beta chains originate from one sample sequenced in a study of T and B cells in COVID-19 patients. Multiplex PCR with BIOMED2 TRB-A/B primer pools amplified TRB rearrangements. From the multiplex PCR reads, TCRdb called clonotypes with MiXCR, one entry per CDR3 protein. The repertoire holds approximately 18,000 distinct CDR3 sequences, with roughly 28% as singletons. Each TRB amplification used about 220-500 ng of genomic DNA from blood. The sequenced sample consisted of blood. These receptors originate from a human donor who had recovered from COVID-19.

This clonotype is medium-sized. V gene TRBV6-5 combines with J gene TRBJ2-3; 11 bases are a match to TRBD2. Unmatched junction bases numbered 5, after V lost 7 bases and J lost 2 bases. This CDR3 has 15 amino acids. Germline V gene lookup returns CDR1 MNHEY and CDR2 SVGAGI. CDR3 DNA sequence: TGTGCCAGCAATCCACTAGCGGGGGTCACAGATACGCAGTATTTT. This codes for CASNPLAGVTDTQYF.

The chain carries TRBV7-2 and TRBJ2-1, with 12 bases identical to TRBD2. This CDR3 is built from 15 residues. CDR1 SGHTA and CDR2 FQGNSA come from the germline V gene. With V trimmed by 4 bases and J by 3 bases, 1 base remained unmatched. In DNA, the CDR3 is TGTGCCAGCAGCTCTAGCGGGGGGGTCTACAATGAGCAGTTCTTC. Protein sequence: CASSSSGGVYNEQFF.

V usage is TRBV18 and J usage is TRBJ2-5, with a tentative D call TRBD1 (6 bases). This CDR3 has 15 residues. Deletions cut 2 bases from V and 7 bases from J, with 17 bases between. CDR1 KGHSH and CDR2 LQKENI come from the germline V gene. Here the CDR3 DNA reads TGTGCCAGCTCACCAGACAGGTCCGGCCCCGTGACCCAGTACTTC. Encoded protein: CASSPDRSGPVTQYF.

The chain couples TRBV20-1 to TRBJ2-1; 10 bases are shared with TRBD2. The CDR3 has 12 amino acids. Trimming cost V 3 bases and J 10 bases; bases outside gene matches: 3. Per germline, CDR1 DFQATT and CDR2 SNEGSKA (reference sequence). DNA of the CDR3: TGCAGTGCTAGTCTAGCGGGGGAGGAGCAGTTCTTC. Its translation: CSASLAGEEQFF.

This clonotype was counted a single time. The chain couples TRBV11-1 to TRBJ2-5, with 10 bases lining up with TRBD1. From germline, CDR1 is SGHAT and CDR2 FQDESV (reference sequence). CDR3 size: 15 residues. Germline trimming cut 5 bases from V and 5 bases from J; bases unmatched to any gene: 8. CDR3 in DNA: TGTGCCAGCAGCCGAACGACAGGGGGCGCCGAGACCCAGTACTTC. This translates into CASSRTTGGAETQYF.

The chain has TRBV19 and TRBJ1-1, with no clear D. CDR1 and CDR2 from the germline V gene are LNHDA and SQIVND (reference sequence). The CDR3 length is 14 residues. V was cut by 3 bases and J by 0 bases, with 8 bases left in between. CDR3 sequence reads: CASSMRHMNTEAFF. CDR3 coding DNA: TGTGCCAGTAGTATGCGACATATGAACACTGAAGCTTTCTTT.

This sequence joins TRBV5-1 and TRBJ2-1; 9 nucleotides line up with TRBD2. Germline V gene data show CDR1 as SGHRS and CDR2 as YFSETQ. V lost 7 bases, J lost 8 bases, and 13 bases stayed unmatched. The CDR3 has 15 residues. The CDR3 spells CASGALAGPGDEQFF. The CDR3 bases are TGCGCCAGCGGCGCTCTAGCGGGGCCGGGCGATGAGCAGTTCTTC.

In its sample, this clonotype was seen once. The V and J genes are TRBV20-1 and TRBJ2-7; 7 positions match TRBD1. CDR1 is DFQATT and CDR2 is SNEGSKA in the germline V gene (reference sequence). The CDR3 contains 15 residues. The trim removed 3 bases at V and 7 bases at J, leaving 15 bases unmatched. This CDR3 reads CSARRGQGVIREQYF. CDR3 DNA: TGCAGTGCTAGGAGGGGTCAGGGGGTTATCAGGGAGCAGTACTTC.

This clonotype was found a few times. The V gene is TRBV11-2, the J gene TRBJ2-7, with unresolved D. The V end lost 5 bases, the J end lost 0 bases, and 5 bases lay between the germline ends. The CDR3 has 12 amino acids. Germline CDR1 and CDR2: SGHAT and FQNNGV. As DNA, the CDR3 is TGTGCCAGCAGCCTCAACTCCTACGAGCAGTACTTC. Protein product: CASSLNSYEQYF.

This clonotype is classed as medium-sized. The rearrangement links TRBV6-1 to TRBJ2-3; D gene uncertain. CDR3 size: 12 residues. V was clipped by 8 bases and J by 6 bases, with 12 bases between them. Germline assignment: CDR1 MNHNS and CDR2 SASEGT. The CDR3 DNA is TGTGCCAGCCGACCCGATGGGGATACGCAGTATTTT. Translation: CASRPDGDTQYF.

This clonotype was observed a handful of times. The chain has TRBV12-3 or TRBV12-4 and TRBJ1-2; D is possibly TRBD1 (5 bases). This CDR3 has 12 amino acids. Trimming took 6 bases from V and 2 from J, leaving 7 bases between them. The CDR3 is CASSSGNYGYTF. CDR3 coding DNA: TGTGCCAGCAGCTCAGGGAACTATGGCTACACCTTC.

By its share, this clonotype is medium-sized. The V gene is TRBV6-6, the J gene TRBJ2-3, with 10 bases identical to TRBD2. The CDR3 totals 16 residues. The germline V gene has CDR1 MNHNY and CDR2 SVGAGI (reference sequence). V lost 5 bases to trimming and J lost 10 bases; unmatched junction nucleotides: 15. CDR3 DNA sequence: TGTGCCAGCAGTCACCTTAGCGGGGGGACTCCTTGGCCGCAGTATTTT. Translating it yields CASSHLSGGTPWPQYF.

In its sample, this clonotype was seen many times. The chain joins TRBV6-5 to TRBJ2-7; 7 nucleotides agree with TRBD2. Germline V gene data show CDR1 as MNHEY and CDR2 as SVGAGI. The ends lost 6 bases at V and 0 bases at J; junction bases unmatched: 11. CDR3 length: 16 residues. The CDR3 sequence is CASRRGASGNSYEQYF. The CDR3 DNA is TGTGCCAGCAGAAGGGGTGCTAGCGGAAACTCCTACGAGCAGTACTTC.

By share of the sample, this clonotype is medium-sized. This sequence joins TRBV29-1 and TRBJ2-2, with TRBD1 as a possible D gene (6 bases). Trimming removed 0 bases from V and 0 bases from J, with 14 bases in between. There are 17 residues in the CDR3. Germline V gene lookup returns CDR1 SQVTM and CDR2 ANQGSEA. The CDR3 nucleotides are TGCAGCGTTGAAGATGATTATTCAGGGGCGAACACCGGGGAGCTGTTTTTT. Translating gives CSVEDDYSGANTGELFF.

By share, this clonotype ranks as medium-sized (0.01 to 0.1%). The V gene is TRBV19, the J gene TRBJ2-2; weak D call: TRBD2 (5 bases). Germline V lookup: CDR1 LNHDA, CDR2 SQIVND (reference sequence). Between the trimmed V and J ends, which lost 5 bases and 6 bases, there was a span of 16 bases. There are 15 residues in the CDR3. The CDR3 protein is CASSPPLDGSGELFF. For the CDR3, the DNA is TGTGCCAGTAGTCCCCCACTAGACGGGTCCGGGGAGCTGTTTTTT.

The chain links TRBV15 to TRBJ1-4, with D maybe TRBD1 (6 bases). Trimming pared 1 base from V and 8 bases from J, leaving 17 bases between. Germline CDR1 is LNHNV and CDR2 is YYDKDF (reference sequence). The CDR3 sequence is 16 residues long. The CDR3: CATSRGPGGGEEKLFF. CDR3 nucleotides: TGTGCCACCAGCAGAGGTCCCGGGGGCGGAGAAGAAAAACTGTTTTTT.

This clonotype was seen a handful of times. The chain recombines TRBV24-1 with TRBJ2-2, with TRBD1 as a possible D gene (6 bases). The CDR3 length is 15 residues. CDR1 and CDR2 from the germline V gene are KGHDR and SFDVKD. Trimming shortened V by 0 bases and J by 8 bases, and 12 bases separated the two germline ends. The CDR3 loop reads CATSDLQGKTGELFF. CDR3 sequence (DNA): TGTGCCACCAGTGATTTGCAGGGGAAGACGGGGGAGCTGTTTTTT.

This clonotype was recorded many times. The chain links TRBV6-2 or TRBV6-3 to TRBJ2-3; unclear D gene. Per the germline V gene, CDR1 is MNHEY and CDR2 is SVGEGT. Between the trimmed V and J ends, which lost 6 bases and 1 base, there was a span of 5 bases. The CDR3 consists of 12 residues. The CDR3 DNA sequence: TGTGCCAGCAGCGGGCGCACAGATACGCAGTATTTT. It specifies CASSGRTDTQYF.

This chain connects TRBV4-3 to TRBJ1-5, with D unresolved. Germline V lookup: CDR1 LGHNA, CDR2 YSLEER. The ends were cut back, 1 base at V and 12 bases at J, with 13 bases in the middle. This CDR3 comprises 13 residues. The CDR3 spells CASSQVLGGLQHF. DNA of the CDR3: TGCGCCAGCAGCCAAGTGCTGGGCGGGCTCCAGCATTTT.